This T cell receptor (beta chain) appears in the sequencing data of a study of blood T cells in healthy people across ages. As for the study in general: Template switching picked up about one barcoded beta molecule for each two T cells.

The authors ran a second PCR of roughly 6 to 11 cycles using a sample-barcoded 5' primer and a J-beta primer mix. MiXCR, applied by TCRdb to the 5' RACE reads, yields one record per CDR3 protein. The sample shows around 1,000,000 distinct CDR3 sequences, under 30% of them seen only once. Peripheral blood, about 10 milliliters per donor, was collected. This CDR3 comprises 14 residues. The same specimen was also included in a second study, on T cells of mothers and their children. That study reports: Versus unrelated pairs, overlap was slightly higher in related mother-child pairs, without reaching significance.

The V call is TRBV12-3 or TRBV12-4, the J call TRBJ2-5; D gene ambiguous. The J call could be wrong; TRBJ2-7 is a better fit for the DNA end. What was sequenced was blood. The receptor was derived from a girl aged 2 to 10 in good health. Written as DNA, the CDR3 is TGTGCCAGCAGTTCTTCCATACTCGCCTACGAGCAGTACTTC. It yields the protein CASSSSILAYEQYF.